This T cell receptor beta chain stems from a study of PD-1 blockade in classical Hodgkin lymphoma. This clone was picked up one time. Regarding time point: newly diagnosed, previously untreated cHL patient sample. Trimming took 5 bases from V and 11 from J, leaving 13 bases between them. CDR1 is SGHNT, CDR2 YYREEE, per germline (reference sequence). The CDR3 runs 11 residues. Assay used: immunoSEQ multiplex PCR; TCRdb lists only in-frame clones, some missing. The sample lists under 20,000 clones, roughly nine tenths occurring once. The J gene is TRBJ1-1, the V gene TRBV5-4, with D possibly matching TRBD1 (6 bases). Material for sequencing was peripheral blood mononuclear cells (PBMCs). The TCR sequence derives from a human donor with classical Hodgkin lymphoma. In DNA, the CDR3 is TGTGCCAGCAGAATATCAGGGGAGGCTTTCTTT. The encoded protein is CASRISGEAFF.